What follows are 15 T cell receptor beta chains derived from one specimen sequenced in a study of T cells in Graves' hyperthyroidism and ophthalmopathy (dated by TCRdb to the late 2010s). Preparation of the library involved multiplex PCR. The reads were generated on an Illumina HiSeq 2000. The TCR beta CDR3 regions were amplified from the RNA transcripts. For the first round of RT-PCR on the TCR CDR3, the HTBI primer set was used together with the Qiagen OneStep RT-PCR kit. Using fastp at Q25 and MiXCR, TCRdb reprocessed the public reads and kept productive beta chains. Identical CDR3 protein sequences are pooled into one entry, listed with their most common genes and DNA. Recorded for this sample are hundreds of thousands of distinct CDR3 sequences; roughly 15% of them occurred a single time. Under 15% of the sample rests with the top ten. The source material was blood. Source of these receptors: a woman in her 50s with Graves' ophthalmopathy.

The chain couples TRBV29-1 to TRBJ1-2; TRBD1 matches at 8 bases. This CDR3 has 16 residues. V dropped 5 bases and J dropped 4; count of bases not matched to a gene: 15. Germline assignment: CDR1 SQVTM and CDR2 ANQGSEA. The CDR3 sequence is CSVLAQGARGGYGYTF. CDR3 DNA: TGCAGCGTTCTCGCCCAGGGGGCGCGAGGAGGCTATGGCTACACCTTC. The variable domain in full, completed from reference TRBV29-1 and TRBJ1-2, reads SAVISQKPSRDICQRGTSLTIQCQVDSQVTMMFWYRQQPGQSLTLIATANQGSEATYESGFVIDKFPISRPNLTFSTLTVSNMSPEDSSIYLCSVLAQGARGGYGYTFGSGTRLTVV.

This clonotype was seen more than once but under ten times. The chain recombines TRBV30 with TRBJ2-7; 9 bases align to TRBD1. Germline CDR1 reads GTSNPN; CDR2 reads SVGIG (reference sequence). The CDR3 is 15 amino acids. V trimming: 1 base; J trimming: 3 bases; junction bases outside the gene matches: 7. CDR3 region: CAWSGRLGQGYEQYF. CDR3 nucleotides: TGTGCCTGGAGTGGACGCCTGGGACAGGGCTACGAGCAGTACTTC.

This sequence joins TRBV19 and TRBJ2-2, with 11 bases aligning to TRBD2. Trimming removed 7 bases from V and 5 bases from J; junction bases left unmatched: 6. The CDR3 loop spans 15 amino acids. Germline loops: CDR1 LNHDA, CDR2 SQIVND (reference sequence). Here the CDR3 reads CASMTWTSGTGELFF. CDR3 coding DNA: TGTGCCAGTATGACCTGGACTAGCGGGACCGGGGAGCTGTTTTTT.

The V and J genes are TRBV7-9 and TRBJ2-1, with 13 bases aligning to TRBD2. Trimming at V came to 0 bases and at J to 1 base, leaving 12 bases not matched to a gene. The CDR3 loop spans 21 amino acids. Germline loops: CDR1 SEHNR, CDR2 FQNEAQ (reference sequence). The CDR3 is CASSLAVLGLAGTASYNEQFF. CDR3 sequence (DNA): TGTGCCAGCAGCTTAGCGGTATTGGGACTAGCGGGAACAGCGTCCTACAATGAGCAGTTCTTC.

This clonotype has more than one count but fewer than ten. The genes are TRBV29-1 and TRBJ1-2; D gene ambiguous. This CDR3 region has 9 residues. Germline V gene lookup returns CDR1 SQVTM and CDR2 ANQGSEA. Trimming pared 2 bases from V and 8 bases from J, leaving 3 bases between. CDR3 residues: CSVEWGYTF. CDR3 nucleotide sequence: TGCAGCGTTGAATGGGGCTACACCTTC.

The rearrangement joins TRBV2 to TRBJ2-1; TRBD1 matches 7 bases. The CDR3 has 13 amino acids. Germline assignment: CDR1 SNHLY and CDR2 FYNNEI. V lost 6 bases and J lost 6; bases outside the gene matches: 5. CDR3: CASRQGTGNEQFF. The CDR3 DNA is TGTGCCAGCAGACAGGGGACGGGCAATGAGCAGTTCTTC.

There are many counts of this clonotype. The genes are TRBV6-2 or TRBV6-3 and TRBJ2-7, with TRBD1 matching over 10 bases. Trimming removed 1 base from V and 3 bases from J; junction bases left unmatched: 3. Germline V gene data show CDR1 as MNHEY and CDR2 as SVGEGT. The CDR3 runs to 15 residues. CDR3 amino acids: CASSYLTGGLYEQYF. Here the CDR3 DNA reads TGTGCCAGCAGTTACTTGACAGGGGGCCTCTACGAGCAGTACTTC.

This clonotype was observed a handful of times. V and J are TRBV15 and TRBJ1-1; no definite D call. The CDR3 covers 15 residues. Germline CDR1 LNHNV, CDR2 YYDKDF (reference sequence). Deletions cut 0 bases from V and 0 bases from J, with 8 bases between. CDR3 DNA: TGTGCCACCAGCAGAGATCTACAATTGAACACTGAAGCTTTCTTT. It encodes CATSRDLQLNTEAFF.

This clonotype was counted ten times or more. V gene TRBV6-6 combines with J gene TRBJ2-7; 8 bases line up with TRBD2. Germline CDR1 is MNHNY and CDR2 is SVGAGI (reference sequence). V lost 0 bases to trimming and J lost 3 bases; unmatched junction nucleotides: 13. The CDR3 sequence is 18 residues long. The CDR3 DNA sequence: TGTGCCAGCAGTTACTCCTTTTTGACTAGCGCGCCGTACTACGAGCAGTACTTC. This encodes CASSYSFLTSAPYYEQYF.

This clonotype came up a few times. The genes are TRBV28 and TRBJ2-1, with D uncertain. Germline V CDR1 and CDR2: MDHEN, SYDVKM. This CDR3 has 12 amino acids. V was cut by 3 bases and J by 9 bases, with 9 bases left in between. The CDR3 sequence: CASSFGLTEQFF. CDR3 sequence (DNA): TGTGCCAGCAGTTTCGGGCTTACTGAGCAGTTCTTC.

The genes are TRBV29-1 and TRBJ2-3; D may be TRBD2 (8 bases). Per germline, CDR1 SQVTM and CDR2 ANQGSEA. V lost 5 bases and J lost 3, with 15 bases in between. This CDR3 has 14 amino acids. For the CDR3, the DNA is TGCAGCGTTCCAGGGGGGACTAGTACAGATACGCAGTATTTT. Its protein is CSVPGGTSTDTQYF.

V gene TRBV6-1 combines with J gene TRBJ2-7, with 9 bases aligning to TRBD1. This CDR3 has 15 residues. The V gene end was trimmed by 3 bases and the J gene end by 4 bases; junction bases not matched to a gene: 7. Germline V gene lookup returns CDR1 MNHNS and CDR2 SASEGT. The CDR3 protein is CASSDPGTGTYEQYF. CDR3 in DNA: TGTGCCAGCAGTGATCCCGGGACAGGGACTTACGAGCAGTACTTC.

This clonotype was observed many times. The V call is TRBV7-9, the J call TRBJ1-1; D is unresolved. The V gene's germline CDR1 is SEHNR and CDR2 FQNEAQ (reference sequence). Between the trimmed V and J ends, which lost 4 bases and 0 bases, there was a span of 15 bases. The CDR3 runs to 16 residues. For the CDR3, the DNA is TGTGCCAGCAGCTCCCCGGCGGTTTACATGAACACTGAAGCTTTCTTT. Protein: CASSSPAVYMNTEAFF.

In this sample, this clonotype turned up many times. This rearrangement joins TRBV7-2 to TRBJ2-7; 11 bases fit TRBD2. CDR1 and CDR2 from the germline V gene are SGHTA and FQGNSA. V trimming: 5 bases; J trimming: 2 bases; junction bases outside the gene matches: 5. This CDR3 is 15 amino acids long. CDR3 nucleotides: TGTGCCAGCAGCCAGGTAGCGGGAGGGGCCTACGAGCAGTACTTC. Protein: CASSQVAGGAYEQYF.

This clonotype has a handful of counts. The genes are TRBV29-1 and TRBJ2-7, with a weak D call TRBD1 (6 bases). Germline V gene data show CDR1 as SQVTM and CDR2 as ANQGSEA. Trimming removed 2 bases from V and 2 bases from J, with 13 bases in between. The CDR3 spans 14 residues. CDR3 in amino acids: CSVEKQGSAYEQYF. The CDR3 DNA sequence: TGCAGCGTTGAAAAACAGGGTAGCGCCTACGAGCAGTACTTC.